These 30 T cell receptor beta chains share one sample of origin, sequenced in a study of blood T cells in healthy people across ages. A second PCR of about 7 to 11 cycles used a sample-barcoded 5' primer and a J-beta primer mix. Via MiXCR, TCRdb re-called the 5' RACE reads, giving one row per CDR3 protein. The sample shows hundreds of thousands of distinct CDR3 sequences, approximately 50% of them seen only once. The source material was blood. Receptor source: a woman aged 55-75 years in good health.

This clonotype rates as medium-sized (0.01 to 0.1%). CDR3 sequence reads: CSVDLTQSNYGYTF. The DNA of the CDR3 is TGCAGCGTTGATCTAACGCAGAGTAACTATGGCTACACCTTC. The chain is built from TRBV29-1 and TRBJ1-2; no clear D. This CDR3 spans 14 amino acids. Germline V lookup: CDR1 SQVTM, CDR2 ANQGSEA. V lost 3 bases and J lost 1, with 12 bases in between.

The rearrangement uses TRBV25-1 and TRBJ2-3, with D unclear. The length of the CDR3 is 14 residues. The ends were cut back, 4 bases at V and 2 bases at J, with 10 bases in the middle. Per germline, CDR1 MGHDK and CDR2 SYGVNS. Here the CDR3 reads CASSVRMYTDTQYF. As DNA, the CDR3 is TGTGCCAGCAGTGTCCGTATGTACACAGATACGCAGTATTTT.

This rearrangement joins TRBV4-2 to TRBJ2-7; a possible D gene is TRBD2 (5 bases). V gave up 2 bases and J gave up 7 bases, with 21 bases separating them. The CDR3 extends over 16 amino acids. Germline CDR1 LGHNA, CDR2 YNFKEQ. The CDR3 sequence is CASSQSPRGRLREQYF. The CDR3 bases are TGTGCCAGCAGCCAAAGCCCACGCGGGCGGTTGAGGGAGCAGTACTTC.

The sample holds one count of this clonotype. The chain uses TRBV27 and TRBJ2-5; 8 positions match TRBD2. CDR1 MNHEY and CDR2 SMNVEV come from the germline V gene (reference sequence). The V segment lost 4 bases and the J segment 11 bases; nucleotides outside the gene matches: 15. This CDR3 comprises 15 residues. CDR3 DNA sequence: TGTGCCAGCAGTTCGACTAGCGAGTCCTACAATGAGCAGTACTTC. Amino acids: CASSSTSESYNEQYF.

V usage is TRBV20-1 and J usage is TRBJ2-4; D is undetermined. Germline CDR1 DFQATT, CDR2 SNEGSKA (reference sequence). This CDR3 is 15 amino acids long. V was trimmed by 4 bases and J by 1 base, leaving 14 bases between them. The CDR3 loop is CSATRPTEAKNIQYF. In DNA form, the CDR3 reads TGCAGTGCTACGAGGCCCACCGAGGCCAAAAACATTCAGTACTTC.

The genes are TRBV28 and TRBJ2-3, with 8 positions matching TRBD1. Unmatched junction bases numbered 13, after V lost 5 bases and J lost 3 bases. The CDR3 is 17 amino acids. Germline-derived CDR1 and CDR2 are MDHEN and SYDVKM. The CDR3 DNA follows: TGTGCCAGCAGTCCTAGCCTCGGACAGGGTAGTACAGATACGCAGTATTTT. The encoded protein is CASSPSLGQGSTDTQYF.

In its sample, this clonotype was seen a few times. The gene calls are TRBV20-1 and TRBJ1-1; 9 bases match TRBD1. The trim removed 0 bases at V and 7 bases at J, leaving 6 bases unmatched. The germline gives CDR1 DFQATT, CDR2 SNEGSKA (reference sequence). The CDR3 length is 14 residues. The CDR3 sequence is CSARDSTGGVEAFF. The CDR3 coding sequence is TGCAGTGCTAGAGACTCTACAGGGGGCGTTGAAGCTTTCTTT.

Only a few counts were recorded for this clonotype. The V and J genes are TRBV20-1 and TRBJ2-1, with D tentatively TRBD1 (6 bases). Germline V gene lookup returns CDR1 DFQATT and CDR2 SNEGSKA (reference sequence). V lost 6 bases and J 8 bases, leaving 23 bases between the germline ends. The CDR3 sequence is 15 residues long. The CDR3 nucleotides are TGCAGTGCCCCCCGAGGTGGGGCAGGGGCCCATGAGCAGTTCTTC. Its protein product is CSAPRGGAGAHEQFF.

This clonotype was seen only a few times. The CDR3 sequence is CASSPLRDSEAKNIQYF. In DNA, the CDR3 is TGTGCCAGCAGTCCATTGAGGGACAGTGAAGCCAAAAACATTCAGTACTTC. The chain joins TRBV28 to TRBJ2-4, with 7 bases fitting TRBD1. The CDR3 is made up of 17 amino acids. The junction had 10 bases not matched to a gene; V was cut back by 5 bases and J by 0 bases. Germline V lookup: CDR1 MDHEN, CDR2 SYDVKM. The entire variable domain, with the rest obtained from reference TRBV28 and TRBJ2-4, is as follows: DVKVTQSSRYLVKRTGEKVFLECVQDMDHENMFWYRQDPGLGLRLIYFSYDVKMKEKGDIPEGYSVSREKKERFSLILESASTNQTSMYLCASSPLRDSEAKNIQYFGAGTRLSVL.

This sequence joins TRBV27 and TRBJ2-5; D remains ambiguous. Germline values: CDR1 MNHEY, CDR2 SMNVEV (reference sequence). Trimming cost V 8 bases and J 7 bases, with 14 bases left between them. The length of the CDR3 is 12 residues. In nucleotides, the CDR3 is TGTGCCAGCGGACCAGTAGAACTGACCCAGTACTTC. Amino acids: CASGPVELTQYF.

V usage is TRBV15 and J usage is TRBJ2-1; 13 bases line up with TRBD2. The CDR3 covers 18 residues. The germline gives CDR1 LNHNV, CDR2 YYDKDF (reference sequence). V lost 0 bases and J lost 5; bases outside the gene matches: 7. The CDR3 spells CATSRDIGTSGIHNEQFF. The CDR3, as DNA: TGTGCCACCAGCAGAGATATCGGGACTAGCGGGATACACAATGAGCAGTTCTTC.

The V and J genes are TRBV29-1 and TRBJ2-1, with D maybe TRBD2 (6 bases). CDR1 is SQVTM and CDR2 is ANQGSEA in the germline V gene. This CDR3 contains 13 residues. The ends were cut back, 5 bases at V and 10 bases at J, with 18 bases in the middle. DNA of the CDR3: TGCAGCGTTTCCAGGCGGGGCTCCGACGAGCAGTTCTTC. Amino acids: CSVSRRGSDEQFF.

Only one count was recorded for this clonotype. Here the CDR3 reads CASSLHAGGSYEQYF. CDR3 coding DNA: TGTGCCAGCAGTTTACATGCGGGAGGCTCCTACGAGCAGTACTTC. V is TRBV28 and J is TRBJ2-7; 8 nucleotides align to TRBD2. The CDR3 has 15 amino acids. The ends lost 2 bases at V and 0 bases at J; junction bases unmatched: 3. Germline CDR1 reads MDHEN; CDR2 reads SYDVKM. The entire variable domain, with the rest obtained from reference TRBV28 and TRBJ2-7, is as follows: DVKVTQSSRYLVKRTGEKVFLECVQDMDHENMFWYRQDPGLGLRLIYFSYDVKMKEKGDIPEGYSVSREKKERFSLILESASTNQTSMYLCASSLHAGGSYEQYFGPGTRLTVT.

This clonotype came up a few times. The chain combines TRBV3-1 with TRBJ2-1; D perhaps matches TRBD2 (5 bases). V was cut by 4 bases and J by 13 bases, with 11 bases left in between. The length of the CDR3 is 11 residues. Germline V gives CDR1 LGHDT, CDR2 YNNKEL (reference sequence). CDR3 nucleotide sequence: TGTGCCAGCAGCCGCCCGGGGATACAGTTCTTC. Its translation: CASSRPGIQFF.

This clonotype was seen only a few times. The CDR3 reads CSVPSSASYNEQFF. Written as DNA, the CDR3 is TGCAGTGTCCCCTCCAGCGCCTCCTACAATGAGCAGTTCTTC. This chain uses TRBV20-1 with TRBJ2-1; no clear D gene. This CDR3 contains 14 residues. Trimming took 7 bases from V and 0 from J, leaving 13 bases between them. Germline-derived CDR1 and CDR2 are DFQATT and SNEGSKA (reference sequence).

In the case of this clonotype: The conserved phenylalanine or tryptophan is not found at the CDR3 terminus, so this likely reflects a read error. The limits of the CDR3 on the DNA are not certain, so only TCRdb's listed CDR3 is given. The chain is built from TRBV6-5 and TRBJ2-1; TRBD2, the table's D call, lacks a check against the DNA. The CDR3 is 15 amino acids long, termini counted. Germline values: CDR1 MNHEY, CDR2 SVGAGI. CDR3 protein: CASSYSGADEQFFGP.

V usage is TRBV12-3 or TRBV12-4 and J usage is TRBJ2-1; perhaps TRBD2 as D (5 bases). The CDR3 extends over 17 amino acids. Trimming took off 6 bases at V and 7 bases at J, with 25 bases between the two ends. CDR3 coding DNA: TGTGCCAGCAGCCTCCGACAAGGCGGCGGGTCTGGGAATGAGCAGTTCTTC. Translation gives CASSLRQGGGSGNEQFF.

This chain links TRBV7-8 with TRBJ2-7; TRBD1 matches 10 bases. From germline, CDR1 is SGHVS and CDR2 FQNEAQ. The CDR3 totals 16 residues. V was pared by 4 bases and J by 4 bases, with 10 bases of the junction left unmatched. For the CDR3, the DNA is TGTGCCAGCAGCTCCATGAAAGGGACAGGGGCTTACGAGCAGTACTTC. Translating it yields CASSSMKGTGAYEQYF.

A few counts support this clonotype. The V and J genes are TRBV5-1 and TRBJ2-5, with D uncertain. Gene TRBJ2-7 matches the end of the DNA better, so the J call may be wrong. Germline V lookup: CDR1 SGHRS, CDR2 YFSETQ. The length of the CDR3 is 15 residues. The CDR3 spells CASSLGQPTTYEQYF. The CDR3 DNA sequence: TGCGCCAGCAGCTTGGGCCAGCCAACTACCTACGAGCAGTACTTC.

This clonotype occurred a few times. This chain uses TRBV9 with TRBJ2-1, with 12 bases matching TRBD1. The CDR3 is 15 residues long. V shed 4 bases, J shed 8 bases, and the junction held 7 bases outside the gene matches. Germline V gene lookup returns CDR1 SGDLS and CDR2 YYNGEE. The CDR3 DNA reads as TGTGCCAGCAGCCAAGCCGGGACAGGGGGCTATGAGCAGTTCTTC. As protein: CASSQAGTGGYEQFF. The variable domain in full, completed from reference TRBV9 and TRBJ2-1, reads DSGVTQTPKHLITATGQRVTLRCSPRSGDLSVYWYQQSLDQGLQFLIQYYNGEERAKGNILERFSAQQFPDLHSELNLSSLELGDSALYFCASSQAGTGGYEQFFGPGTRLTVL.

V usage is TRBV7-9 and J usage is TRBJ2-1; TRBD2 matches 8 bases. Trimming cost V 2 bases and J 7 bases; bases outside gene matches: 7. The CDR3 is made up of 15 amino acids. Germline V gives CDR1 SEHNR, CDR2 FQNEAQ (reference sequence). Here the CDR3 DNA reads TGTGCCAGCAGCTTACAGGGCCCTAGCGGGAATGAGCAGTTCTTC. Amino acids: CASSLQGPSGNEQFF.

This clonotype was picked up a small number of times. The chain links TRBV28 to TRBJ2-4, with unresolved D. CDR1 is MDHEN, CDR2 SYDVKM, per germline. The CDR3 has 13 residues. Trimming stripped 5 bases from V and 1 base from J, with 6 bases between. The CDR3 sequence is CASSQQAKNIQYF. The CDR3 DNA follows: TGTGCCAGCAGTCAACAGGCCAAAAACATTCAGTACTTC.

The chain has TRBV10-3 and TRBJ2-2; a possible D gene is TRBD2 (6 bases). This CDR3 contains 15 residues. Trimming took off 2 bases at V and 1 base at J, with 8 bases between the two ends. Germline assignment: CDR1 ENHRY and CDR2 SYGVKD. CDR3 sequence: CAISEGDLNTGELFF. The CDR3 DNA sequence: TGTGCCATCAGTGAGGGGGACTTGAACACCGGGGAGCTGTTTTTT.

This chain joins TRBV2 and TRBJ2-1; D call uncertain. The CDR3 runs to 12 residues. The V gene lost 1 base and the J gene lost 8 bases, with 6 bases spanning the gap. Germline V lookup: CDR1 SNHLY, CDR2 FYNNEI. CDR3 sequence (DNA): TGTGCCAGCAGTGAAGGTATCCATGAGCAGTTCTTC. Its translation is CASSEGIHEQFF.

There are a few counts of this clonotype. This chain uses TRBV9 with TRBJ1-1; TRBD1 might be the D (6 bases). Germline CDR1 and CDR2: SGDLS and YYNGEE. V lost 4 bases and J lost 1, with 14 bases in between. The CDR3 loop spans 15 amino acids. The CDR3 nucleotides are TGTGCCAGCAGCTCGCGTCCACAGGGGAACACTGAAGCTTTCTTT. This translates into CASSSRPQGNTEAFF.

This clonotype was recorded many times. The J gene is TRBJ2-1, the V gene TRBV10-3; D is perhaps TRBD2 (5 bases). V was clipped by 2 bases and J by 6 bases, with 14 bases between them. The CDR3 runs 15 residues. CDR1 and CDR2 (germline): ENHRY, SYGVKD. CDR3 sequence reads: CAISEGWEPSNEQFF. The CDR3 DNA reads TGTGCCATCAGTGAGGGGTGGGAGCCGTCCAATGAGCAGTTCTTC.

The chain joins TRBV20-1 to TRBJ2-7, with unresolved D. The V end was cut by 4 bases, the J end by 5 bases, with 12 bases between. The V gene's germline CDR1 is DFQATT and CDR2 SNEGSKA (reference sequence). The CDR3 is 12 residues long. CDR3 amino acids: CSAKYYFNEQYF. In DNA form, the CDR3 reads TGCAGTGCTAAGTACTATTTCAACGAGCAGTACTTC.

In its sample, this clonotype was seen a few times. The rearrangement links TRBV12-3 or TRBV12-4 to TRBJ2-5; 8 bases match TRBD2. The trim removed 4 bases at V and 2 bases at J, leaving 9 bases unmatched. The CDR3 totals 16 residues. The CDR3 reads CASSWGTRKGQETQYF. The CDR3 coding sequence is TGTGCCAGCAGTTGGGGGACTAGAAAGGGGCAAGAGACCCAGTACTTC.

This clonotype was counted between two and nine times. The rearrangement joins TRBV7-9 to TRBJ2-5, with a possible D match to TRBD2 (6 bases). CDR3 size: 14 residues. The ends were cut back, 3 bases at V and 5 bases at J, with 13 bases in the middle. The V gene's germline CDR1 is SEHNR and CDR2 FQNEAQ (reference sequence). The CDR3: CASSFGAGRETQYF. Written as DNA, the CDR3 is TGTGCCAGCAGCTTCGGGGCGGGACGGGAGACCCAGTACTTC. Based on the CDR3 plus reference TRBV7-9 and TRBJ2-5, the full variable domain is DTGVSQNPRHKITKRGQNVTFRCDPISEHNRLYWYRQTLGQGPEFLTYFQNEAQLEKSRLLSDRFSAERPKGSFSTLEIQRTEQGDSAMYLCASSFGAGRETQYFGPGTRLLVL.

The V and J genes are TRBV12-3 or TRBV12-4 and TRBJ2-6; D ambiguous. CDR3 length: 14 residues. V was cut by 5 bases and J by 0 bases, with 5 bases left in between. The CDR3 region has the DNA TGTGCCAGCAGTCCAATCTCTGGGGCCAACGTCCTGACTTTC. This translates into CASSPISGANVLTF.